This TCR beta chain was recorded in a study of cytomegalovirus exposure and HLA in healthy donors. CDR1 and CDR2 from the germline V gene are MNHEY and SMNVEV (reference sequence). V was trimmed by 6 bases and J by 3 bases, leaving 15 bases between them. The CDR3 is made up of 15 amino acids. The PCR employed 60 Vbeta primers together with 13 Jbeta primers. Some clones are missing from TCRdb's copy, which holds only in-frame ones; the method was immunoSEQ multiplex PCR. The data show about 170,000 clones, approximately 67% seen once. Healthy people donating bone marrow made up the donors. Study results and limitations: HLA-A and HLA-B allele assignments for most subjects were reportedly predicted accurately using TCR beta sequences. Association of 16,951 TCR beta sequences with HLA alleles was found at 0.05 false discovery rate in a later analysis. It was confirmed in vitro that three of the CMV-associated chains were specific for CMV antigens.

This clone turned up a few times. Its antigen is undetermined. The chain has TRBV27 and TRBJ1-5, with D possibly being TRBD1 (6 bases). The clonotype was recovered from a man between 35 and 55 years old in good health and CMV-seronegative. Sequenced input: PBMCs. The DNA of the CDR3 is TGTGCCAGCAGCCCTATGACAGGCCTCAATCAGCCCCAGCATTTT. This codes for CASSPMTGLNQPQHF.